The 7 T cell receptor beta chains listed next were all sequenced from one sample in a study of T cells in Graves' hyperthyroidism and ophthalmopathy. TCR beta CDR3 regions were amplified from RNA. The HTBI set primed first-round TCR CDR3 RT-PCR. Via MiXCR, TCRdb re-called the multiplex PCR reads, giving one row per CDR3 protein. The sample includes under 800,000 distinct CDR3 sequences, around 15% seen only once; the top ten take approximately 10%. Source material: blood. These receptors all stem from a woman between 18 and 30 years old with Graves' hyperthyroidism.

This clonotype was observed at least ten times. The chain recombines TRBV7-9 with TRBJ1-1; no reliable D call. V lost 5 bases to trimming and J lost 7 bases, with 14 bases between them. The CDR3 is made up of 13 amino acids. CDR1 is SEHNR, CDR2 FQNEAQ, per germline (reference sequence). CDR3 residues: CASSPQKRNEAFF. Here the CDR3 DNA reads TGTGCCAGCAGCCCGCAGAAGAGAAATGAAGCTTTCTTT.

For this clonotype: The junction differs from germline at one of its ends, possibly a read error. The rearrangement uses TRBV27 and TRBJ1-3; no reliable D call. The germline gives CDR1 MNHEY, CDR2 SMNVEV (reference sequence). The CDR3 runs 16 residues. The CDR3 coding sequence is TGTGCCAGCAGTCTCAACGGACGGGCCTCTGGAAGCACCACATATTTT. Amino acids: CASSLNGRASGSTTYF.

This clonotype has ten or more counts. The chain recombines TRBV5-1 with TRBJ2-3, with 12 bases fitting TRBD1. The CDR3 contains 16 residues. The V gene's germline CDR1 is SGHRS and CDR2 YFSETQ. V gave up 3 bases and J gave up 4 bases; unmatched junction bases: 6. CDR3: CASSSSGTGGADTQYF. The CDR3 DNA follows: TGCGCCAGCAGCTCATCCGGGACAGGGGGCGCAGATACGCAGTATTTT.

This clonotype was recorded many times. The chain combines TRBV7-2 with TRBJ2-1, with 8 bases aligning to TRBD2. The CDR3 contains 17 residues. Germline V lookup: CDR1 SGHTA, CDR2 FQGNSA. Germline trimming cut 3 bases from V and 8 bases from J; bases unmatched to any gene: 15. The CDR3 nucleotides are TGTGCCAGCAGCTTGGGGGCCCACGGGAGGGCCGTTTATGAGCAGTTCTTC. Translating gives CASSLGAHGRAVYEQFF.

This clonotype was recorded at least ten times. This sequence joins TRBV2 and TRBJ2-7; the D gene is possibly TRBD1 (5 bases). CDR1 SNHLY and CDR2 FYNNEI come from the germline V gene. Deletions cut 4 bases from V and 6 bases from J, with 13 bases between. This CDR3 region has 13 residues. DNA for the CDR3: TGTGCCAGCAGTGGTTTGGTGGGGCTCGAGCAGTACTTC. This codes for CASSGLVGLEQYF.

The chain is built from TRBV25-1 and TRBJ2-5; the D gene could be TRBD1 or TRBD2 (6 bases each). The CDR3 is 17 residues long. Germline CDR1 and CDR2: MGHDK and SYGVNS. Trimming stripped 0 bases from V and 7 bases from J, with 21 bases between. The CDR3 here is CASSEYGGPIPLGTQYF. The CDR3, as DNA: TGTGCCAGCAGTGAATATGGGGGGCCGATCCCCCTCGGGACCCAGTACTTC.

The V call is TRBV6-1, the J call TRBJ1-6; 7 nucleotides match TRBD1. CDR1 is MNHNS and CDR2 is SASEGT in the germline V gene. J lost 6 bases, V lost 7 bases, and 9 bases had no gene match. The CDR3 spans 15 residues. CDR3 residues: CASTPDYRGNSPLHF. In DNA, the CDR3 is TGTGCCAGCACCCCTGATTACAGGGGTAATTCACCCCTCCACTTT.